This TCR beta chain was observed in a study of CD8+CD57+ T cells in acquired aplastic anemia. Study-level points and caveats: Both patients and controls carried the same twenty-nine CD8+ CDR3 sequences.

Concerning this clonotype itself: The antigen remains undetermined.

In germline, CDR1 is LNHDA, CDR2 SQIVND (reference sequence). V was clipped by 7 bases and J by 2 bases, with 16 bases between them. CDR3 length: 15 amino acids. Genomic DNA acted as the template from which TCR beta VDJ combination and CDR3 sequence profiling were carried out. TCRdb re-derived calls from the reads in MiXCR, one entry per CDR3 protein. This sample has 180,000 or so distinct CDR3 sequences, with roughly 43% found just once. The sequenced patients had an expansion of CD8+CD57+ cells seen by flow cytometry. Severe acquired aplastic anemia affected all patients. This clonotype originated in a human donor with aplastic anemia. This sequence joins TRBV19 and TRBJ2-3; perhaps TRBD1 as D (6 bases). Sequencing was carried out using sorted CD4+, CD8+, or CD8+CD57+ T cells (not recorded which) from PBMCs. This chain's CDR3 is CASTPLSGATDTQYF. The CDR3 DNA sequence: TGTGCCAGTACCCCCCTTTCAGGGGCCACAGATACGCAGTATTTT.